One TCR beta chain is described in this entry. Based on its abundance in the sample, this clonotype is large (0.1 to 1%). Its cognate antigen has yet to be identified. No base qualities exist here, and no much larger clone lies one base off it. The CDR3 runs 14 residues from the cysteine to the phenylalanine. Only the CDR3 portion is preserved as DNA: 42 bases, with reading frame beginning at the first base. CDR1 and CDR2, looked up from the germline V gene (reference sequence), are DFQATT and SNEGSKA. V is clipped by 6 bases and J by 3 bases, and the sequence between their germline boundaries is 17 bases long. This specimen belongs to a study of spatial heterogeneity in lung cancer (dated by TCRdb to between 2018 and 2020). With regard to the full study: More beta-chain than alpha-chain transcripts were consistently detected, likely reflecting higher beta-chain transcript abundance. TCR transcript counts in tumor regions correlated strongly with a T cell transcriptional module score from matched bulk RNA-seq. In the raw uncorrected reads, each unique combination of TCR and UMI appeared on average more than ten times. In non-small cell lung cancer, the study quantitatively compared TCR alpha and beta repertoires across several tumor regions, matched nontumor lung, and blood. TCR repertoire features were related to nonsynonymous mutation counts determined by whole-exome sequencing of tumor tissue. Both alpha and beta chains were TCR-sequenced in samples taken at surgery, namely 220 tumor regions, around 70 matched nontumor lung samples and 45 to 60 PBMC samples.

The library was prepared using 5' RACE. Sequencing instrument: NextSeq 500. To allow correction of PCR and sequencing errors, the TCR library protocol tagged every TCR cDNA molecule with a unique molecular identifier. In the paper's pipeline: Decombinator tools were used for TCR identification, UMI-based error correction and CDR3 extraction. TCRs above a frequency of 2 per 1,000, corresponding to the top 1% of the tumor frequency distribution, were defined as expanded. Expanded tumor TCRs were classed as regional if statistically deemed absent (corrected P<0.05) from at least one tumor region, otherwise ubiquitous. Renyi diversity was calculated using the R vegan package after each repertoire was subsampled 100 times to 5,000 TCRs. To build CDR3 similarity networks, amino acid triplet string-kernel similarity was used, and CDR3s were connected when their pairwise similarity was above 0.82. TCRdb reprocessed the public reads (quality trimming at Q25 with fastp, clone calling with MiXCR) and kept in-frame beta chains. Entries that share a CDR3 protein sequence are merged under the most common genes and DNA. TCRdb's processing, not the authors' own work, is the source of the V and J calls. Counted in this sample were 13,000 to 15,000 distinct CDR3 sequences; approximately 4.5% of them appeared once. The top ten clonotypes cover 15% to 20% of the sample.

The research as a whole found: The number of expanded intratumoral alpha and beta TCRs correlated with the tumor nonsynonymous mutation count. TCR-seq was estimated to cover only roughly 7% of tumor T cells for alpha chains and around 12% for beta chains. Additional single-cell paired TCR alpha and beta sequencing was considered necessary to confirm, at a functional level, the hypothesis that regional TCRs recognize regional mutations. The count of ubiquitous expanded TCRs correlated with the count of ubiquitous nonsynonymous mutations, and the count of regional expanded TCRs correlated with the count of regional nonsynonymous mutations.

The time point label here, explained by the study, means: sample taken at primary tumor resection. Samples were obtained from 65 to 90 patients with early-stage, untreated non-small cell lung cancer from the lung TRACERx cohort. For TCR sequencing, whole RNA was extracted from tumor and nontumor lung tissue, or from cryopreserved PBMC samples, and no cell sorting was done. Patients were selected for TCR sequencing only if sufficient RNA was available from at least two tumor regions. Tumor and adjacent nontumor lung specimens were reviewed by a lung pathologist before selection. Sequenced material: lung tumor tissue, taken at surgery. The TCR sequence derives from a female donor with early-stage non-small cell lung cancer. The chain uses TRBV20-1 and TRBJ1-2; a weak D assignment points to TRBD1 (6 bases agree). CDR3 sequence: CSATDTGWDYGYTF. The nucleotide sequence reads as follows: TGCAGTGCGACCGATACAGGGTGGGACTATGGCTACACCTTC.